This TCR beta chain stems from a study of CD8 T cells in Susac syndrome. Reverse transcription used roughly 0.5 to 1 ug RNA and random hexamers. A multiplex approach, immunoSEQ multiplex PCR, amplified TCR beta CDR3 across 54 Vbeta and 13 Jbeta. MiXCR was run by TCRdb on the immunoSEQ multiplex PCR reads, yielding one entry per CDR3 protein. The sample lists about 25,000 distinct CDR3 sequences; 90% to 95% were seen once. Looked up from germline, CDR1 is MNHEY and CDR2 is SMNVEV (reference sequence). The CDR3 contains 14 residues. The junction had 8 bases not matched to a gene; V was cut back by 6 bases and J by 4 bases. FACS was used to enrich TEMRA cells, whereas the CD8+ and CD4+ T cells were obtained by negative isolation.

The sequenced sample consisted of CD8+ T cells from PBMCs. The rearrangement links TRBV27 to TRBJ1-2; TRBD1 agrees at 7 bases. The source of this sequence is a human donor in good health. DNA of the CDR3: TGTGCCAGCAGGATTTCGGGACAGCTCTATGGCTACACCTTC. Amino acid sequence: CASRISGQLYGYTF.